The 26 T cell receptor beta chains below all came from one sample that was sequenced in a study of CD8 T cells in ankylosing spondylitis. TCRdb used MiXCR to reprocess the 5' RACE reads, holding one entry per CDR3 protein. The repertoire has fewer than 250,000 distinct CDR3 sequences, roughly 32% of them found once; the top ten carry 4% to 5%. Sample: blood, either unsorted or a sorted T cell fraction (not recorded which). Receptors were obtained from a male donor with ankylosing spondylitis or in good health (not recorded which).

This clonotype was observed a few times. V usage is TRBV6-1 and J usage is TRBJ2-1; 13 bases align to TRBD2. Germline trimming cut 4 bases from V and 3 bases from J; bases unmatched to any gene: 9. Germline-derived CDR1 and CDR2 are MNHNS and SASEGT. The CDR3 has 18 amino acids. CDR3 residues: CASSGPTSGGPYYNEQFF. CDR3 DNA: TGTGCCAGCAGTGGGCCGACTAGCGGGGGGCCGTACTACAATGAGCAGTTCTTC.

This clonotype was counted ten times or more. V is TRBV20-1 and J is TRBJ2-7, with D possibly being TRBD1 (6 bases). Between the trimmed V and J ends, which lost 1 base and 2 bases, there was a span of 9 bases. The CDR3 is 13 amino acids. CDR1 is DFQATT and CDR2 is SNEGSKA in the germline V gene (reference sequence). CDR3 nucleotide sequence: TGCAGTGCTAGAGGCAGGGGTACCTACGAGCAGTACTTC. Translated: CSARGRGTYEQYF.

CDR3 nucleotides: TGTGCCAGCAGCTCCGAAGCGGGGGGCCTTGCAGATACGCAGTATTTT. The encoded protein is CASSSEAGGLADTQYF. This chain uses TRBV5-6 with TRBJ2-3, with 9 bases aligning to TRBD2. Germline loops: CDR1 SGHDT, CDR2 YYEEEE. The ends lost 3 bases at V and 4 bases at J; junction bases unmatched: 9. CDR3 size: 16 residues.

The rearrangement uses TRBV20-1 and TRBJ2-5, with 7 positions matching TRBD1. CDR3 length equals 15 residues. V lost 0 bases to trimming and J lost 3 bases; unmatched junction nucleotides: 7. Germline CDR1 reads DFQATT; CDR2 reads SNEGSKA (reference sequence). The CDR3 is CSARDLVTGEETQYF. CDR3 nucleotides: TGCAGTGCTAGAGATCTGGTAACAGGGGAAGAGACCCAGTACTTC.

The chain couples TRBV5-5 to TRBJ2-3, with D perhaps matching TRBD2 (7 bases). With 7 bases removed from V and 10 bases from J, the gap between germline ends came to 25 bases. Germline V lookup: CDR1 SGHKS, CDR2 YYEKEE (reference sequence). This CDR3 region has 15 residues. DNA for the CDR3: TGTGCCAGCTCGACAGAACTCGTGTGGGGGGGCGCGCAGTATTTT. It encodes CASSTELVWGGAQYF.

The CDR3 region has the DNA TGCAGTGCTAGGGGTTTGCGGAACACTGAAGCTTTCTTT. It specifies CSARGLRNTEAFF. The chain joins TRBV20-1 to TRBJ1-1; D not resolved. The V and J ends lost 3 bases and 1 base respectively, with 9 bases between them. Germline CDR1 reads DFQATT; CDR2 reads SNEGSKA (reference sequence). The CDR3 is 13 amino acids.

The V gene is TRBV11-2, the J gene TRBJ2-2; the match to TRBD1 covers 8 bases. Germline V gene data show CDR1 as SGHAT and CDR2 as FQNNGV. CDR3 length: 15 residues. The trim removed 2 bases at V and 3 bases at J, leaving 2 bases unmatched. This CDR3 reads CASSLQGADTGELFF. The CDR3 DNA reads TGTGCCAGCAGCTTACAGGGGGCGGACACCGGGGAGCTGTTTTTT.

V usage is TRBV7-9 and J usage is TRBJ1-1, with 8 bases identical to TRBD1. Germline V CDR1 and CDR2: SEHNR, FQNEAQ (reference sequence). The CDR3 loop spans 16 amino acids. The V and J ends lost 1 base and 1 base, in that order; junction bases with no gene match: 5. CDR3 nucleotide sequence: TGTGCCAGCAGCTTAGGTTCCGACAGGGGGAACACTGAAGCTTTCTTT. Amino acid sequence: CASSLGSDRGNTEAFF.

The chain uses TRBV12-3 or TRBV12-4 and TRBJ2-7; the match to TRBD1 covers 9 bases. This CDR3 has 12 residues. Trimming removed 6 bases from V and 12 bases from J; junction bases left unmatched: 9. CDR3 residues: CASRADRGRGYF. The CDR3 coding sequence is TGTGCCAGCAGGGCGGACAGGGGACGCGGGTACTTC.

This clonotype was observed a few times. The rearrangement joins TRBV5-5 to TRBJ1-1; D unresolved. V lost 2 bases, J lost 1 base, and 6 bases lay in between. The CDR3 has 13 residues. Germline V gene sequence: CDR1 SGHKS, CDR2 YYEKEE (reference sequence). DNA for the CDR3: TGTGCCAGCAGCTTAAACCCGAACACTGAAGCTTTCTTT. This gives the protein CASSLNPNTEAFF.

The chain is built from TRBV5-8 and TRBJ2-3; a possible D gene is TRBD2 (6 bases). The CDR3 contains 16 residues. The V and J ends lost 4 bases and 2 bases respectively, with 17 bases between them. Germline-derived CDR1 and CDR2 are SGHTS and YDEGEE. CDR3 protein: CASSPPGGRATDTQYF. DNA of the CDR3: TGTGCCAGCAGCCCCCCCGGGGGAAGGGCCACAGATACGCAGTATTTT.

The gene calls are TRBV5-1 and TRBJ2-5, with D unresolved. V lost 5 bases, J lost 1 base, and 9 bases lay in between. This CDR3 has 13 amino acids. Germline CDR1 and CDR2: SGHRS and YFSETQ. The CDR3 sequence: CASRVGIQETQYF. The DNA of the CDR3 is TGCGCCAGCAGGGTAGGGATCCAAGAGACCCAGTACTTC. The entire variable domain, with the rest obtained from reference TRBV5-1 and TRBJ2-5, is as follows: KAGVTQTPRYLIKTRGQQVTLSCSPISGHRSVSWYQQTPGQGLQFLFEYFSETQRNKGNFPGRFSGRQFSNSRSEMNVSTLELGDSALYLCASRVGIQETQYFGPGTRLLVL.

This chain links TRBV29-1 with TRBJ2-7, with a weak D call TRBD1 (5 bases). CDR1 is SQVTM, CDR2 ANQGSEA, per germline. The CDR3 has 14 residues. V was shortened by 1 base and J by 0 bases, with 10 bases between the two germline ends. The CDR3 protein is CSVEGRVTSYEQYF. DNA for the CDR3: TGCAGCGTTGAAGGCAGGGTGACCTCCTACGAGCAGTACTTC.

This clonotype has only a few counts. CDR3 in amino acids: CASSLDSPLHF. The CDR3 DNA reads TGCGCCAGCAGCTTGGACTCACCCCTCCACTTT. The V gene is TRBV5-1, the J gene TRBJ1-6; D uncertain. Germline-derived CDR1 and CDR2 are SGHRS and YFSETQ. V gave up 0 bases and J gave up 10 bases, with 2 bases separating them. The CDR3 length is 11 residues.

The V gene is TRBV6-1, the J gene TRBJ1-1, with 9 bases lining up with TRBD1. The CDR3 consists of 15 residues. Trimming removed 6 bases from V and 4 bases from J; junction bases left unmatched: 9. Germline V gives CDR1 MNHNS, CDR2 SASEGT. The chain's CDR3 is CASSGTGLVGTEAFF. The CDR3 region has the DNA TGTGCCAGCAGCGGGACAGGGTTGGTAGGCACTGAAGCTTTCTTT.

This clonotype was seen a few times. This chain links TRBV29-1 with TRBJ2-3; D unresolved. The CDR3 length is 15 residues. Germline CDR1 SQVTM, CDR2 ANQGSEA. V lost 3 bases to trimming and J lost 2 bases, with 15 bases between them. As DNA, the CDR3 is TGCAGCGTTGACGTCAAAATCTCGCACACAGATACGCAGTATTTT. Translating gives CSVDVKISHTDTQYF.

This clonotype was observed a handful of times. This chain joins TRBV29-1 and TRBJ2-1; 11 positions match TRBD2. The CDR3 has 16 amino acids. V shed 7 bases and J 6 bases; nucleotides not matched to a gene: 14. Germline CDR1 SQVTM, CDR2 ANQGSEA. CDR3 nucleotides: TGCAGCGGGGTGGTTAGCGGGGGGGCCTCGAGCAATGAGCAGTTCTTC. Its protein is CSGVVSGGASSNEQFF.

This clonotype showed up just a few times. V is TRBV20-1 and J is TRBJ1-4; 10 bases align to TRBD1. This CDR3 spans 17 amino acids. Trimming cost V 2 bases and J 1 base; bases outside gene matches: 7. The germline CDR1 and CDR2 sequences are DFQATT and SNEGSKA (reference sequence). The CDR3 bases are TGCAGTGCTAGACCGTCCCGGGACAGGGGAACTAATGAAAAACTGTTTTTT. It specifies CSARPSRDRGTNEKLFF.

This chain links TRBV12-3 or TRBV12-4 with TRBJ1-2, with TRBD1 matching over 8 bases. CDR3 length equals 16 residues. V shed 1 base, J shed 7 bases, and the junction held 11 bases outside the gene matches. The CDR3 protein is CASSLDRTGTWGGYTF. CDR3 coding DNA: TGTGCCAGCAGTTTAGATCGGACAGGGACTTGGGGTGGCTACACCTTC.

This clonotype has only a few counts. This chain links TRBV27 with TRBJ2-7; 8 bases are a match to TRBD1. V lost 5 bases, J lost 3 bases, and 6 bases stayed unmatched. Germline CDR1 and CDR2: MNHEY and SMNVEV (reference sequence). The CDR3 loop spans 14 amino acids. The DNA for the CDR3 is TGTGCCAGCAGTACCCCACAGGGGGTCTACGAGCAGTACTTC. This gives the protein CASSTPQGVYEQYF.

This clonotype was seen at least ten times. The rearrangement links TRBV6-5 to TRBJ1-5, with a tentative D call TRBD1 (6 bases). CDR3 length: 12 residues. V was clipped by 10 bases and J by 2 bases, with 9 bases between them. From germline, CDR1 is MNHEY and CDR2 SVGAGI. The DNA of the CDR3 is TGTGCCACAGGGGCAGGCAATCAGCCCCAGCATTTT. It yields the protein CATGAGNQPQHF.

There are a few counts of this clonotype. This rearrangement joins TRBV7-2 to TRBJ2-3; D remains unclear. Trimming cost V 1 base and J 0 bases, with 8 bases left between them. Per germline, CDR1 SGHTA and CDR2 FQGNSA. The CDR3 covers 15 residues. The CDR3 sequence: CASSLVGGSTDTQYF. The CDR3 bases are TGTGCCAGCAGCTTAGTTGGCGGTAGCACAGATACGCAGTATTTT.

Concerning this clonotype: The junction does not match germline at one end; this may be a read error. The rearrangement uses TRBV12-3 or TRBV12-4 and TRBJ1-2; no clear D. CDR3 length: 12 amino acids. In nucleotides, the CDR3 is TGTGCCAGCACTTTAGACGGGTATGGCTACACCTTC. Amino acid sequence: CASTLDGYGYTF.

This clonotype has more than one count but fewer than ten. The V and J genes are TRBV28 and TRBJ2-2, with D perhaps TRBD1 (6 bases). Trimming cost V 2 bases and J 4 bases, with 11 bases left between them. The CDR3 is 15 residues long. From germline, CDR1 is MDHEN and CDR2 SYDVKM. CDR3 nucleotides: TGTGCCAGCAGTTTAACAGGGTTGTTCACCGGGGAGCTGTTTTTT. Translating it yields CASSLTGLFTGELFF.

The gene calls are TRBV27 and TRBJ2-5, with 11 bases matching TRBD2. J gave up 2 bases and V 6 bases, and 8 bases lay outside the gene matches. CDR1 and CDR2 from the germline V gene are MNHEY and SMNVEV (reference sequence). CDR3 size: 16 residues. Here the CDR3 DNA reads TGTGCCAGCAGGATGTGGGCTAGCGGGGGGCAAGAGACCCAGTACTTC. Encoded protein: CASRMWASGGQETQYF.

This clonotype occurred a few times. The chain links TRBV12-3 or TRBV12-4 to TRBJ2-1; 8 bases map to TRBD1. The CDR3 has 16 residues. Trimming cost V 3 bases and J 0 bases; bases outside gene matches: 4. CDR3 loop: CASSFYRGSSYNEQFF. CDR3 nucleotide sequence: TGTGCCAGCAGTTTTTACAGGGGGAGCTCCTACAATGAGCAGTTCTTC.